This TCR beta chain was retrieved from a study of control samples from healthy donors and cancer patients. Assay: immunoSEQ multiplex PCR; the TCRdb copy retains only in-frame clones and omits some. The table records 140,000 to 150,000 clones, over 85% of them present only once. Germline V gene lookup returns CDR1 MNHEY and CDR2 SVGEGT. V was clipped by 3 bases and J by 4 bases, with 7 bases between them. The CDR3 runs to 13 residues. The chain has TRBV6-2 or TRBV6-3 and TRBJ2-1; no firm D call. The receptor was derived from a man younger than 30 in good health. Sequencing input: blood. The CDR3 region is CASSYEVYNEQFF. The CDR3 nucleotides are TGTGCCAGCAGTTATGAGGTATACAATGAGCAGTTCTTC.